These 3 T cell receptor beta chains originate from one sample sequenced in a study of T-cell reconstitution after alpha-beta-depleted transplantation in children. A library of TCRbeta sequences, prepared with unique molecular identifiers, was generated. TCRdb redid the calling of the PCR reads with MiXCR, one entry per CDR3 protein. This sample has 130,000 or so distinct CDR3 sequences; about a tenth occur once, and the top ten carry more than 20%. Sequenced here: PBMCs, mostly from graft donor cells, sampled 180 days after TCRalphabeta/CD19-depleted stem cell transplant. Receptors originate from a girl less than two years old who had a stem cell transplant for combined immunodeficiency, so the T cells may come from the graft donor.

This chain connects TRBV4-2 to TRBJ2-5; D remains unclear. The CDR3 extends over 13 amino acids. V shed 4 bases and J shed 1 base, with 7 bases lying between them. Germline V lookup: CDR1 LGHNA, CDR2 YNFKEQ. CDR3 amino acids: CASSPELQETQYF. CDR3 DNA: TGTGCCAGCAGCCCCGAGCTCCAAGAGACCCAGTACTTC.

This clonotype was counted only a few times. The rearrangement joins TRBV29-1 to TRBJ1-4; D is undetermined. V shed 6 bases and J shed 0 bases, with 8 bases lying between them. There are 13 residues in the CDR3. From germline, CDR1 is SQVTM and CDR2 ANQGSEA. The CDR3: CSVGPATNEKLFF. CDR3 bases: TGCAGCGTGGGTCCAGCAACTAATGAAAAACTGTTTTTT.

The sample holds a few counts of this clonotype. The chain employs TRBV6-1 and TRBJ1-5; D not certain. Trimming took off 5 bases at V and 4 bases at J, with 12 bases between the two ends. The CDR3 extends over 14 amino acids. Looked up from germline, CDR1 is MNHNS and CDR2 is SASEGT. CDR3 nucleotide sequence: TGTGCCAGCAGTAAAGGTGTAGGGAATCAGCCCCAGCATTTT. Its translation: CASSKGVGNQPQHF.